The 15 T cell receptor beta chains listed next were all sequenced from one sample in a study of T cell repertoires in cytomegalovirus infection. MiXCR, run by TCRdb on the reads, gives a single entry per CDR3 protein. The sample yields over 200,000 distinct CDR3 sequences, approximately 14% seen once. Sample: PBMCs. Receptors originate from a human donor in good health (CMV status not recorded). Some clones in this sample may be carry-over from other donors' samples.

The chain couples TRBV20-1 to TRBJ2-7, with a tentative D call TRBD2 (7 bases). CDR3 size: 14 residues. Per germline, CDR1 DFQATT and CDR2 SNEGSKA (reference sequence). V shed 5 bases and J shed 1 base, with 15 bases lying between them. The CDR3 DNA reads TGCAGTGCTTTACAGGGCGGGAGTTCCTACGAGCAGTACTTC. It codes for CSALQGGSSYEQYF.

For the CDR3, the DNA is TGTGCCAGCAGTCCGGGACACAACTCCTACAATGAGCAGTTCTTC. Its translation: CASSPGHNSYNEQFF. The rearrangement links TRBV7-9 to TRBJ2-1; a weak D match, TRBD1 (6 bases). Trimming shortened V by 6 bases and J by 0 bases, and 12 bases separated the two germline ends. The length of the CDR3 is 15 residues. CDR1 and CDR2 (germline): SEHNR, FQNEAQ (reference sequence).

The chain employs TRBV28 and TRBJ2-1; possibly TRBD1 for D (5 bases). Trimming left V 8 bases short and J 4 bases short, with 9 bases between. Germline values: CDR1 MDHEN, CDR2 SYDVKM. The CDR3 covers 12 residues. The CDR3 nucleotides are TGTGCCAGCTATAAGGGGTACAATGAGCAGTTCTTC. Protein sequence: CASYKGYNEQFF.

The sample holds many counts of this clonotype. This sequence joins TRBV10-3 and TRBJ1-5, with D possibly matching TRBD1 (6 bases). Looked up from germline, CDR1 is ENHRY and CDR2 is SYGVKD. V was trimmed by 10 bases and J by 4 bases, leaving 17 bases between them. The CDR3 is 14 residues long. The DNA for the CDR3 is TGTGCCACCCACCAAGGACAGATAAATCAGCCCCAGCATTTT. Encoded protein: CATHQGQINQPQHF.

This clonotype has only a few counts. The chain combines TRBV20-1 with TRBJ2-1; 7 bases match TRBD1. The CDR3 sequence is 16 residues long. Germline V gene data show CDR1 as DFQATT and CDR2 as SNEGSKA (reference sequence). J lost 0 bases, V lost 4 bases, and 9 bases had no gene match. The CDR3, as DNA: TGCAGTGCTATCAGGGGGTGGGGTAGCTCCTACAATGAGCAGTTCTTC. Its translation is CSAIRGWGSSYNEQFF.

This clonotype was observed at least ten times. The rearrangement links TRBV6-6 to TRBJ2-5; a weak D match, TRBD1 (5 bases). V was pared by 0 bases and J by 2 bases, with 16 bases between. The CDR3 sequence is 17 residues long. Germline assignment: CDR1 MNHNY and CDR2 SVGAGI (reference sequence). The CDR3, as DNA: TGTGCCAGCAGTTACTCCCAGGCAGGGCTCGGACAAGAGACCCAGTACTTC. It translates to CASSYSQAGLGQETQYF.

The chain carries TRBV20-1 and TRBJ2-5, with TRBD2 identical over 8 bases. The V gene's germline CDR1 is DFQATT and CDR2 SNEGSKA (reference sequence). The CDR3 has 13 amino acids. V shed 0 bases and J 7 bases; nucleotides not matched to a gene: 4. The CDR3: CSARETSVGTQYF. In nucleotides, the CDR3 is TGCAGTGCTAGAGAGACTAGCGTTGGGACCCAGTACTTC.

The rearrangement joins TRBV6-2 or TRBV6-3 to TRBJ1-5, with unresolved D. Germline assignment: CDR1 MNHEY and CDR2 SVGEGT. The V end lost 2 bases, the J end lost 4 bases, and 9 bases lay between the germline ends. The CDR3 runs 14 residues. The DNA of the CDR3 is TGTGCCAGCAGTTACACTGGATCGAATCAGCCCCAGCATTTT. This gives the protein CASSYTGSNQPQHF.

The sample holds many counts of this clonotype. The chain uses TRBV7-2 and TRBJ1-1; 11 bases map to TRBD1. The germline gives CDR1 SGHTA, CDR2 FQGNSA. V lost 5 bases, J lost 3 bases, and 5 bases stayed unmatched. This CDR3 has 15 residues. DNA of the CDR3: TGTGCCAGCAGCGTACCGGGACAGGGGGACACTGAAGCTTTCTTT. Protein: CASSVPGQGDTEAFF.

This clonotype was detected a few times. The chain carries TRBV7-9 and TRBJ2-5; maybe TRBD2 (6 bases). Trimming removed 7 bases from V and 7 bases from J, with 16 bases in between. Germline CDR1 is SEHNR and CDR2 is FQNEAQ (reference sequence). There are 13 residues in the CDR3. CDR3 loop: CASTNGEVGTQYF. DNA of the CDR3: TGTGCCAGCACCAACGGGGAGGTCGGGACCCAGTACTTC.

This clonotype was detected many times. The rearrangement links TRBV7-8 to TRBJ2-1; 8 positions match TRBD1. This CDR3 is built from 16 residues. After removal of 7 bases from V and 5 bases from J, the junction contained 13 bases not matched to a gene. From germline, CDR1 is SGHVS and CDR2 FQNEAQ. CDR3: CASTPPWTGIDNEQFF. CDR3 coding DNA: TGTGCCAGCACCCCCCCGTGGACAGGGATAGACAATGAGCAGTTCTTC.

This clonotype was counted at least ten times. The J gene is TRBJ1-3, the V gene TRBV7-2; D might be TRBD1 (6 bases). This CDR3 is 15 amino acids long. Trimming stripped 2 bases from V and 2 bases from J, with 10 bases between. CDR1 is SGHTA and CDR2 is FQGNSA in the germline V gene. CDR3: CASSLRGTAGNTIYF. The CDR3 nucleotides are TGTGCCAGCAGCTTAAGGGGGACCGCTGGAAACACCATATATTTT.

This clonotype was counted many times. The rearrangement uses TRBV28 and TRBJ2-5; possible D gene TRBD2, 5 bases. This CDR3 is 16 amino acids long. With 2 bases removed from V and 5 bases from J, the gap between germline ends came to 18 bases. Per the germline V gene, CDR1 is MDHEN and CDR2 is SYDVKM. The CDR3 protein is CASSLRGIRRVETQYF. CDR3 nucleotide sequence: TGTGCCAGCAGTTTAAGAGGGATTAGAAGGGTGGAGACCCAGTACTTC. Together with reference TRBV28 and TRBJ2-5, the CDR3 gives the full variable domain: DVKVTQSSRYLVKRTGEKVFLECVQDMDHENMFWYRQDPGLGLRLIYFSYDVKMKEKGDIPEGYSVSREKKERFSLILESASTNQTSMYLCASSLRGIRRVETQYFGPGTRLLVL.

The CDR3 DNA reads as TGTGCCAGCAGCCAAGCGGTGAATTCACCCCTCCACTTT. This gives the protein CASSQAVNSPLHF. The V call is TRBV4-2, the J call TRBJ1-6; D ambiguous. The CDR3 has 13 amino acids. The V gene's germline CDR1 is LGHNA and CDR2 YNFKEQ. The ends were cut back, 1 base at V and 7 bases at J, with 5 bases in the middle.

The sample holds many counts of this clonotype. V is TRBV7-2 and J is TRBJ2-7; D call uncertain. Germline-derived CDR1 and CDR2 are SGHTA and FQGNSA. The CDR3 totals 14 residues. The V gene lost 4 bases and the J gene lost 3 bases, with 13 bases spanning the gap. CDR3: CASSSWTGIYEQYF. In DNA, the CDR3 is TGTGCCAGCAGCTCATGGACGGGTATCTACGAGCAGTACTTC.